This entry features one TCR beta chain sequence. Its target is not known. The record originates from a study of shared clonotypes between healthy human individuals. On the study more broadly: A donor's plate count was three for CD4 naive and three for CD4 memory; CD8 naive had two and CD8 memory one. Study outcomes and limitations: Owing to a small donor count, the genetic and exposure-history diversity represented was limited. Approximately 5.3% was the fraction of naive CD4 clonotypes found shared across a few donors.

Over several immunoSEQ plates, each subset's genomic DNA was distributed in even portions. Only in-frame clones appear in the TCRdb table, and some are missing; sequencing was by immunoSEQ multiplex PCR. The data show about 2.1 million clones, approximately 92% seen once. The CDR3 consists of 14 residues. Deletions cut 0 bases from V and 1 base from J, with 8 bases between. Germline V gene data show CDR1 as SGHDT and CDR2 as YYEEEE. Terminally differentiated effector memory CD45RA+ cells were excluded from the naive CD8 cells, which were CD45RO-negative and positively selected for CCR7. The chain has TRBV5-6 and TRBJ2-7; no definite D call. Sequencing was carried out using naive CD8+ T cells from PBMCs. The clonotype comes from a man aged 18 to 29 in good health. Some clones in this sample may be carry-over from other donors' samples. The CDR3 sequence: CASSLEADSYEQYF. The CDR3 DNA sequence: TGTGCCAGCAGCTTGGAGGCGGATTCCTACGAGCAGTACTTC. Full variable domain (outside the CDR3, taken from reference TRBV5-6 and TRBJ2-7): DAGVTQSPTHLIKTRGQQVTLRCSPKSGHDTVSWYQQALGQGPQFIFQYYEEEERQRGNFPDRFSGHQFPNYSSELNVNALLLGDSALYLCASSLEADSYEQYFGPGTRLTVT.